This T cell receptor beta chain stems from a study of blood T cell repertoires in COVID-19. Study context: Samples came from the United States, Italy and Spain, spanning acute and convalescent COVID-19. Sources were T cells, B-cell-depleted T cells, or PBMCs; the material itself was cDNA or gDNA.

The germline V and J ends were trimmed by 2 bases and 0 bases, with 11 bases remaining between them. The V gene's germline CDR1 is SGHRS and CDR2 YFSETQ. The CDR3 is made up of 15 amino acids. Original processing methods: Using reference gene primer amplification, nucleated cell counts were estimated. Assay: immunoSEQ multiplex PCR; the TCRdb copy retains only in-frame clones and omits some. V and J calls and clone size follow that table, whereas D and trimming were derived from the DNA. The repertoire holds approximately 270,000 clones, around 89% seen once, with around 0.84% in the top ten. The TCR sequence derives from a man aged 30 to 45 with acute or convalescent COVID-19. Specimen: peripheral blood. The chain uses TRBV5-1 and TRBJ1-1; D is perhaps TRBD1 (6 bases). In DNA, the CDR3 is TGCGCCAGCAGCTTTGTGGCAGGGGTGAACACTGAAGCTTTCTTT. Protein sequence: CASSFVAGVNTEAFF. The variable domain in full, with the rest retrieved from reference TRBV5-1 and TRBJ1-1, is KAGVTQTPRYLIKTRGQQVTLSCSPISGHRSVSWYQQTPGQGLQFLFEYFSETQRNKGNFPGRFSGRQFSNSRSEMNVSTLELGDSALYLCASSFVAGVNTEAFFGQGTRLTVV.